The entry below describes one TCR beta chain. Its antigen is unidentified. Germline V lookup: CDR1 MGHRA, CDR2 YSYEKL. Trimming removed 4 bases from V and 5 bases from J, with 17 bases in between. The CDR3 spans 15 residues. This specimen belongs to a study of T cells in Graves' hyperthyroidism and ophthalmopathy. General study results and limits: Blood also contained most expanded thyroid clonotypes above 0.001.

Individuals with ophthalmopathy presented a Clinical Activity Score of at least 3, a NOSPECS grade of at least 4 and a duration under 3 months. From RNA transcripts, TCR beta CDR3 regions were amplified. The TCR CDR3 first-round RT-PCR relied on the HTBI primer set. MiXCR, run by TCRdb on the multiplex PCR reads, gives a single entry per CDR3 protein. The data show about 640,000 distinct CDR3 sequences, with under 25% seen just once and roughly 30% held by the top ten. This TCR was sampled from a man aged 30 to 45 with Graves' ophthalmopathy. The sample was blood. The rearrangement uses TRBV4-1 and TRBJ2-5; TRBD2 might be the D (5 bases). CDR3 DNA: TGCGCCAGCAGCCCCGGAGGAGGCCCGCGGGAGACCCAGTACTTC. Amino acids: CASSPGGGPRETQYF.